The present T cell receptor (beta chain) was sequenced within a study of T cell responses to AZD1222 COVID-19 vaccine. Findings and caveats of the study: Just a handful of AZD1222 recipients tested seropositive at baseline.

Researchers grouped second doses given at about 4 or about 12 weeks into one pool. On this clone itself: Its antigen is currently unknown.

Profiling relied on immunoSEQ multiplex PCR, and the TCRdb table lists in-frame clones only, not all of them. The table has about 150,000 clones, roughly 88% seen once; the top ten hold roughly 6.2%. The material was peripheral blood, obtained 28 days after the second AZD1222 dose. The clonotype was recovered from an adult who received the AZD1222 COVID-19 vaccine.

The CDR3 here is CSVELNSQETQYF. The DNA of the CDR3 is TGCAGCGTTGAATTAAACTCCCAAGAGACCCAGTACTTC. The genes are TRBV29-1 and TRBJ2-5; D is unresolved. This CDR3 region has 13 residues. Per germline, CDR1 SQVTM and CDR2 ANQGSEA. V was clipped by 2 bases and J by 1 base, with 8 bases between them.